The source of this T cell receptor (beta chain) is a study of CD8 T cells in Susac syndrome. This clonotype has a single count. V lost 4 bases and J lost 8, with 15 bases in between. The CDR3 covers 13 residues. CDR1 and CDR2 (germline): SGHDT, YYEEEE. The CD8+ and CD4+ T cells were negatively isolated, with the TEMRA cells enriched by FACS. The RNA input was roughly 0.5 to 1 ug, and it was reverse transcribed with random hexamers. Each CDR3 protein is one row after TCRdb ran MiXCR on the immunoSEQ multiplex PCR reads. The sample contains around 150,000 distinct CDR3 sequences, approximately 96% of which appear only once.

Sequenced material: CD4+ T cells from PBMCs. This chain links TRBV5-6 with TRBJ1-2, with D maybe TRBD1 (5 bases). The receptor's source is a human donor with Susac syndrome. The CDR3 region has the DNA TGTGCCAGCAGCAAACGGGACGGCGGCGGCTACACCTTC. Its protein is CASSKRDGGGYTF.